The next 3 T cell receptor beta chains were all read from a single sample in a study of blood T cell repertoires in COVID-19. Some clones are missing from TCRdb's copy, which holds only in-frame ones; the method was immunoSEQ multiplex PCR. The profile shows tens of thousands of clones, roughly nine tenths of them singletons. Sequencing was performed on peripheral blood. Source of these receptors: a middle-aged woman with active COVID-19.

This chain uses TRBV5-4 with TRBJ2-2; D call uncertain. Trimming removed 4 bases at V and 1 base at J, with 14 bases between. Germline values: CDR1 SGHNT, CDR2 YYREEE (reference sequence). The CDR3 length is 16 residues. The CDR3 DNA sequence: TGTGCCAGCAGCCCCGCCCCCGGCGGGAACACCGGGGAGCTGTTTTTT. Translating it yields CASSPAPGGNTGELFF.

This chain uses TRBV5-1 with TRBJ2-5, with D perhaps TRBD1 (5 bases). The CDR3 is 15 amino acids. Germline CDR1 SGHRS, CDR2 YFSETQ. V was cut by 0 bases and J by 4 bases, with 13 bases left in between. CDR3 residues: CASSLGQGYRETQYF. The CDR3 region has the DNA TGCGCCAGCAGCTTGGGGCAGGGATATCGAGAGACCCAGTACTTC.

A single count supports this clone. CDR3 protein: CASSPSGATDTQYF. The CDR3 bases are TGTGCCAGCTCCCCTAGCGGGGCCACAGATACGCAGTATTTT. The V call is TRBV19, the J call TRBJ2-3; the match to TRBD2 covers 9 bases. CDR3 length: 14 amino acids. Germline CDR1 is LNHDA and CDR2 is SQIVND (reference sequence). V gave up 9 bases and J gave up 2 bases; unmatched junction bases: 6. The full variable domain, rest sourced from reference TRBV19 and TRBJ2-3, is DGGITQSPKYLFRKEGQNVTLSCEQNLNHDAMYWYRQDPGQGLRLIYYSQIVNDFQKGDIAEGYSVSREKKESFPLTVTSAQKNPTAFYLCASSPSGATDTQYFGPGTRLTVL.